This T cell receptor beta chain was identified in a study of T cell changes during pregnancy in multiple sclerosis. Repertoires were generated with immunoSEQ multiplex PCR, while TCRdb's copy carries only in-frame clones and drops some. The table shows approximately 80,000 clones, with roughly 95% occurring only once. The ends were cut back, 2 bases at V and 1 base at J, with 12 bases in the middle. The CDR3 is made up of 15 amino acids. Germline values: CDR1 LNHDA, CDR2 SQIVND (reference sequence). The source of this sequence is a female donor in good health, enrolled as a control in a pregnancy study. This chain uses TRBV19 with TRBJ2-7; D is perhaps TRBD1 (5 bases). Here the sequenced sample was peripheral blood, taken in the second trimester of pregnancy. For the CDR3, the DNA is TGTGCCAGTAGTATACTCGGGCAGGGTTCCTACGAGCAGTACTTC. Residues: CASSILGQGSYEQYF.